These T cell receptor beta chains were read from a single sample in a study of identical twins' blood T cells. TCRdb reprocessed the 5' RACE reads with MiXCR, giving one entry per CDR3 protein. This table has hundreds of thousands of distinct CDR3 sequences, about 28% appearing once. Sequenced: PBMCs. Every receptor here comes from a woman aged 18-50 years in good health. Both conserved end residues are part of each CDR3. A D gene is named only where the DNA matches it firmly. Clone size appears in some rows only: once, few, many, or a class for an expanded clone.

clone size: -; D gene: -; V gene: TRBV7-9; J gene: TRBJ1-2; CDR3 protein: CASSISGGYTF; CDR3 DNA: TGTGCCAGCAGTATCTCAGGTGGCTACACCTTC
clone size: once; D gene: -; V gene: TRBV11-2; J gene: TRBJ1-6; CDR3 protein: CASSLVQVGNSPLHF; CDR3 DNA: TGTGCCAGCAGCTTAGTCCAGGTAGGCAATTCACCCCTCCACTTT
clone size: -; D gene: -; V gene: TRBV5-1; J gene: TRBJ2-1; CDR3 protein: CASSFNGDINEQFF; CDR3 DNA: TGCGCCAGCAGCTTTAATGGGGACATCAATGAGCAGTTCTTC
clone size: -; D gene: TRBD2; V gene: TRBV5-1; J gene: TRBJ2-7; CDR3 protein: CASSVGLTSYEQYF; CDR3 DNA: TGCGCCAGCAGCGTGGGACTAACCTCCTACGAGCAGTACTTC
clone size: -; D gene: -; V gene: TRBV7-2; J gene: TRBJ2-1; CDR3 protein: CASSPKRFSYNEQFF; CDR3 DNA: TGTGCCAGCAGCCCGAAGCGGTTCTCCTACAATGAGCAGTTCTTC
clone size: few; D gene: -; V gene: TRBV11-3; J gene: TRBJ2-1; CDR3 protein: CASSLVHSRFF; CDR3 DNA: TGTGCCAGCAGCTTAGTTCACTCTCGGTTCTTC
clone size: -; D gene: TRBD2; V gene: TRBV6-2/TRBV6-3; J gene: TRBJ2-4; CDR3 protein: CASSYSKAGAFKNIQYF; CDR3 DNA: TGTGCCAGCAGTTACTCGAAAGCGGGGGCCTTCAAAAACATTCAGTACTTC
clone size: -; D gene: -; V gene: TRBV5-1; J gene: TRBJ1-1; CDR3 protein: CASSSGSRGAFF; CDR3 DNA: TGCGCCAGCAGCAGCGGCAGTCGGGGAGCTTTCTTT
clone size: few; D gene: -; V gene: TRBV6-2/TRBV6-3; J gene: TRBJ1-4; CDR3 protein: CASSYRGEHEKLFF; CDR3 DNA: TGTGCCAGCAGTTACAGGGGGGAGCACGAAAAACTGTTTTTT
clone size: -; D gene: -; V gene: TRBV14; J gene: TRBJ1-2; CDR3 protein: CASSQAGYDYTF; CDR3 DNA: TGTGCCAGCAGCCAGGCAGGGTACGACTACACCTTC
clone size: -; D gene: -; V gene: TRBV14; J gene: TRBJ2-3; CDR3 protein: CASSQFLGNTDTQYF; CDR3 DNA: TGTGCCAGCAGCCAATTCTTGGGCAACACAGATACGCAGTATTTT
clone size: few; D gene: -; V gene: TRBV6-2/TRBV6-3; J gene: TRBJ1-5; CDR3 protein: CASSTPPGSNQPQHF; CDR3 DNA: TGTGCCAGCAGTACCCCCCCAGGAAGCAATCAGCCCCAGCATTTT
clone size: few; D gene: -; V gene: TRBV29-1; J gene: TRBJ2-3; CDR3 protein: CSGSVGDTQYF; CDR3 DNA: TGCAGCGGATCAGTTGGCGATACGCAGTATTTT
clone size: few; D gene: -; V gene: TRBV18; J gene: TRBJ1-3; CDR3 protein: CASSPQGPSSGNTIYF; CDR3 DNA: TGTGCCAGCTCACCACAGGGCCCCAGCTCTGGAAACACCATATATTTT
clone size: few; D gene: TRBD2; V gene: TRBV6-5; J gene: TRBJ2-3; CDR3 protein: CASSFSSGGADTQYF; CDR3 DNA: TGTGCCAGCAGTTTCTCTAGCGGGGGCGCAGATACGCAGTATTTT
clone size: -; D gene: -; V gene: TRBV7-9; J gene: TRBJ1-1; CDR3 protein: CASSPPFAMNTEAFF; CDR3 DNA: TGTGCCAGCAGCCCACCCTTCGCCATGAACACTGAAGCTTTCTTT
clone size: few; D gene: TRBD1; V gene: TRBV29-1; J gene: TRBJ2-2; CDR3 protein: CSVPTGANTGELFF; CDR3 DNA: TGCAGCGTCCCGACAGGGGCGAACACCGGGGAGCTGTTTTTT
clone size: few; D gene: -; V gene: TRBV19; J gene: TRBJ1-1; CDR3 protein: CASSMVPDTEAFF; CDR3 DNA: TGTGCCAGTAGTATGGTTCCCGACACTGAAGCTTTCTTT